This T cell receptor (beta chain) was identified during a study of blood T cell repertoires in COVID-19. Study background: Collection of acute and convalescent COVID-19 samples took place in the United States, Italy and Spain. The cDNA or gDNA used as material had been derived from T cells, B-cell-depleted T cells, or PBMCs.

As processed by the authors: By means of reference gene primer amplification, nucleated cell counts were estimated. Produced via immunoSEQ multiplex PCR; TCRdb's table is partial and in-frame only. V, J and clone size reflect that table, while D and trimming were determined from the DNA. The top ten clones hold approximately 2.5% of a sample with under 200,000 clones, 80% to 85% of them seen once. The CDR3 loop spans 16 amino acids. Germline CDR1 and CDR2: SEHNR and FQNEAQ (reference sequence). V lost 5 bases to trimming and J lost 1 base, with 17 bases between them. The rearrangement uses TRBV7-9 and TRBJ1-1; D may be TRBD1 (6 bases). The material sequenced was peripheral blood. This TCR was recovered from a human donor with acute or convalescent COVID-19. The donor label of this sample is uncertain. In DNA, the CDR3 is TGTGCCAGCAGCCCAGGCAGGGGTGCCTCGAACACTGAAGCTTTCTTT. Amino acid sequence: CASSPGRGASNTEAFF.